Listed below are T cell receptor beta chains from one sample, sequenced in a study of regulatory T cells in long-lasting Graves disease. TCRdb used MiXCR to reprocess the multiplex PCR reads, holding one entry per CDR3 protein. The table records about 540,000 distinct CDR3 sequences, roughly 13% of them present only once. A further study also used this sample, focusing on T cells in Graves' hyperthyroidism and ophthalmopathy.

The sample was peripheral blood mononuclear cells (PBMCs), taken at new diagnosis, from a patient treated with antithyroid drugs. The receptors originated from a man aged 25 to 40 with Graves disease. The CDR3 runs from the conserved cysteine through the conserved F or W. The D gene is left open where the match is weak. Where a row states a size, it is once, few, many or the class of an expanded clone; other rows omit it.

J gene,clone size,V gene,D gene,CDR3 DNA,CDR3 protein
TRBJ1-2,NA,TRBV9,NA,TGTGCCAGCAGCGTAGAAACGGGCAGCTACACCTTC,CASSVETGSYTF
TRBJ1-5,many,TRBV7-2,NA,TGTGCCAGCAGCCTCATCGGGGGGGGTTATCAGCCCCAGCATTTT,CASSLIGGGYQPQHF
TRBJ1-1,many,TRBV5-1,NA,TGCGCCAGCAGCTTAGACATTTACACTGAAGCTTTCTTT,CASSLDIYTEAFF
TRBJ1-5,many,TRBV28,NA,TGTGCCAGCAGTCCACAGGGTGGTATAAGTCAGCCCCAGCATTTT,CASSPQGGISQPQHF
TRBJ2-7,many,TRBV27,TRBD1,TGTGCCAGCAGTTCGACGACAGGGTCCGAGCAGTACTTC,CASSSTTGSEQYF
TRBJ1-1,many,TRBV20-1,TRBD1,TGCAGTGCTAGAGGAGGACAGGGGAACACTGAAGCTTTCTTT,CSARGGQGNTEAFF
TRBJ1-2,many,TRBV9,NA,TGTGCCAGCAGCGTAGCTCCGGGAACTAACTATGGCTACACCTTC,CASSVAPGTNYGYTF
TRBJ1-1,many,TRBV29-1,NA,TGCAGCGTTGAGGGTAAGACTGAAGCTTTCTTT,CSVEGKTEAFF
TRBJ1-5,NA,TRBV4-1,NA,TGCGCCAGCAGCCAAGGGGGGATTCAGCAGCCCCAGCATTTT,CASSQGGIQQPQHF
TRBJ1-2,many,TRBV11-2,NA,TGTGCCAGCAGCTTAGACGGACGGGCCAAAATCAACTATGGCTACACCTTC,CASSLDGRAKINYGYTF
TRBJ2-1,many,TRBV15,NA,TGTGCCACCAGCGCCCGGAGGGTCGGAGGGGAGCAGTTCTTC,CATSARRVGGEQFF
TRBJ2-3,few,TRBV20-1,TRBD2,TGCAGTGCTAGTTATTCACTAGCGGGGGGCAAAACAGATACGCAGTATTTT,CSASYSLAGGKTDTQYF
TRBJ2-1,NA,TRBV15,TRBD2,TGTGCCACCAGCAGAGGAGATAGCGGGACCTACAATGAGCAGTTCTTC,CATSRGDSGTYNEQFF
TRBJ2-7,NA,TRBV13,TRBD2,TGTGCCAGCCGTTCGGCTCGGGAGGTGGTTTACGAGCAGTACTTC,CASRSAREVVYEQYF
TRBJ2-2,many,TRBV9,NA,TGTGCCAGCAGCCCCATAACGGCTAATTATATCGCCGGGGAGCTGTTTTTT,CASSPITANYIAGELFF
TRBJ1-2,NA,TRBV7-9,TRBD1,TGTGCCAGCAACGAACAGGGGTATGGCTACACCTTC,CASNEQGYGYTF
TRBJ2-7,NA,TRBV10-3,NA,TGTGCCATCAGGGTGGAGCAAAGCTACGAGCAGTACTTC,CAIRVEQSYEQYF
TRBJ1-1,many,TRBV29-1,NA,TGCAGCGTTGGTGAACAGTACACTGAAGCTTTCTTT,CSVGEQYTEAFF
TRBJ2-7,NA,TRBV4-2,TRBD2,TGTGCCAGCAGCCAAGAATTAGCGGGAGTTTTCTACGAGCAGTACTTC,CASSQELAGVFYEQYF
TRBJ2-1,few,TRBV24-1,NA,TGTGCCACCAGTGACCCCAAGGACTTCTACAATGAGCAGTTCTTC,CATSDPKDFYNEQFF
TRBJ2-7,many,TRBV29-1,TRBD2,TGCAGCGTGGGGGGGAGGGATCGATACGAGCAGTACTTC,CSVGGRDRYEQYF
TRBJ2-5,NA,TRBV2,NA,TGTGCCAGCAGTGATGGCGGGACCCAGTACTTC,CASSDGGTQYF
TRBJ2-3,many,TRBV29-1,TRBD2,TGCAGCGTTGTGTTTCCCCCTCCCGGACTAGCGGGAGGTGATACGCAGTATTTT,CSVVFPPPGLAGGDTQYF
TRBJ2-1,many,TRBV12-3/TRBV12-4,TRBD2,TGTGCCAGCAGTCAGGATACGCTGACTAGCGGGAGGGTGGGGCATGAGCAGTTCTTC,CASSQDTLTSGRVGHEQFF